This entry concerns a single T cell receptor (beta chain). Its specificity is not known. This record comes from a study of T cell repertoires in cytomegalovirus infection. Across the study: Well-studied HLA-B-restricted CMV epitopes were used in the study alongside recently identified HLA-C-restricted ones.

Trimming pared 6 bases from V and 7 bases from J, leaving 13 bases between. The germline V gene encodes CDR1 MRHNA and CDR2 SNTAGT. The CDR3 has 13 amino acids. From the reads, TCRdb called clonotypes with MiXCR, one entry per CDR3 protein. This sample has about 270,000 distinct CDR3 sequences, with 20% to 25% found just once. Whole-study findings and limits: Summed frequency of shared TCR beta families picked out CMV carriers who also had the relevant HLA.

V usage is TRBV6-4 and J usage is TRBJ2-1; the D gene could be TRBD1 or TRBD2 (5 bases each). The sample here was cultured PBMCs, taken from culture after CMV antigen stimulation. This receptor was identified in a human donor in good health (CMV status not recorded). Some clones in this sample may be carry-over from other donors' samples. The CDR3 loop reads CASSPGWGNEQFF. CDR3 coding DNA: TGTGCCAGCAGCCCAGGGTGGGGGAATGAGCAGTTCTTC.